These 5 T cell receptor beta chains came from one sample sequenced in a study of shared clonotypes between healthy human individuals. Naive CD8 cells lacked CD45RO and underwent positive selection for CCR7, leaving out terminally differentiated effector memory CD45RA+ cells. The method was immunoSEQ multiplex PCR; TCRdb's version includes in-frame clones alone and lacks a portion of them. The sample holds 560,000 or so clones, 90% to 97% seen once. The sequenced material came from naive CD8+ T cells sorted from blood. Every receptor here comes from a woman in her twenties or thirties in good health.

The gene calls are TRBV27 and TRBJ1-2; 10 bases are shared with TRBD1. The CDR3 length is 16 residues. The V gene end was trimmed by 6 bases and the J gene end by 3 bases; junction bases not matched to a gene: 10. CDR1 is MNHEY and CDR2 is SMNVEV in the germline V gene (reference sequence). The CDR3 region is CASSRYGTGAYYGYTF. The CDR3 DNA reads TGTGCCAGCAGCAGATACGGGACAGGGGCTTACTATGGCTACACCTTC.

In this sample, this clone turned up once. The CDR3 region has the DNA TGTGCCAGCAGTGTGGAGCGGGAGGGCCCGTTGACAGATACGCAGTATTTT. This codes for CASSVEREGPLTDTQYF. This chain links TRBV2 with TRBJ2-3, with 10 bases fitting TRBD2. The germline V gene encodes CDR1 SNHLY and CDR2 FYNNEI. There are 17 residues in the CDR3. V shed 4 bases, J shed 3 bases, and the junction held 10 bases outside the gene matches.

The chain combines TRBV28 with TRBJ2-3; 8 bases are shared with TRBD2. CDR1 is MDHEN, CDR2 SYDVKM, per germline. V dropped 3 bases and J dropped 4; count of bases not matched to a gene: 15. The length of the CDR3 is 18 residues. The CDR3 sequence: CASSFRAGDRAWADTQYF. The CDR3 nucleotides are TGTGCCAGCAGTTTTAGAGCGGGAGACCGGGCGTGGGCAGATACGCAGTATTTT.

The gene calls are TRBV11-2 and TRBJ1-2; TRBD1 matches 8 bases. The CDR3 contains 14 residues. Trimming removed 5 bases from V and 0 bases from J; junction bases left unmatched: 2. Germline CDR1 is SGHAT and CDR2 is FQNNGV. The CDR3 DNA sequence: TGTGCCAGCAGCCCAGGGGGCCCTAACTATGGCTACACCTTC. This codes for CASSPGGPNYGYTF. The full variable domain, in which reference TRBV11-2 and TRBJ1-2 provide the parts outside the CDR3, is EAGVAQSPRYKIIEKRQSVAFWCNPISGHATLYWYQQILGQGPKLLIQFQNNGVVDDSQLPKDRFSAERLKGVDSTLKIQPAKLEDSAVYLCASSPGGPNYGYTFGSGTRLTVV.

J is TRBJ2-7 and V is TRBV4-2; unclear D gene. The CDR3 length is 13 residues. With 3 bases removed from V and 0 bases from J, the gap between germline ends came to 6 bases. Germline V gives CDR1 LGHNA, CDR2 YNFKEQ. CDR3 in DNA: TGTGCCAGCAGCCAGGGAATCTCCTACGAGCAGTACTTC. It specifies CASSQGISYEQYF.